This TCR beta chain was recovered during a study of T cells in Graves' hyperthyroidism and ophthalmopathy. Overall study findings and caveats: Most clonotypes that expanded in the thyroid above 0.001 also showed up in blood.

This CDR3 comprises 13 residues. V lost 0 bases, J lost 6 bases, and 9 bases lay in between. Looked up from germline, CDR1 is MGHRA and CDR2 is YSYEKL. Researchers took RNA transcripts and amplified the TCR beta CDR3 regions from them. The HTBI set primed first-round TCR CDR3 RT-PCR. One entry per CDR3 protein, called by TCRdb with MiXCR from the multiplex PCR reads. This repertoire shows approximately 570,000 distinct CDR3 sequences, approximately 20% found once; its top ten account for 40% to 50%. Ophthalmopathy patients had Clinical Activity Score at least 3, NOSPECS grade at least 4, duration under 3 months. A note on this clonotype: Its cognate antigen is unknown.

The chain recombines TRBV4-1 with TRBJ2-7; no clear D. The sequenced sample was blood. The clonotype was recovered from a man aged 35 to 55 with Graves' ophthalmopathy. The CDR3 nucleotides read TGCGCCAGCAGCCAAGAGCCGGGTTTCGAGCAGTACTTC. This gives the protein CASSQEPGFEQYF.